Presented here are 11 T cell receptor beta chains from one specimen sequenced in a study of T cell repertoires in cytomegalovirus infection. TCRdb recomputed calls from the reads with MiXCR, one row per CDR3 protein. The table has more than 20,000 distinct CDR3 sequences, about 42% seen once; the top ten hold approximately 93%. Their antigens are not known. Sequenced material: CD8+ T cells from cultured PBMCs, taken from culture after CMV antigen stimulation. The receptors originated from a human donor in good health (CMV status not recorded). Some clones in this sample may be carry-over from other donors' samples.

This clonotype has a handful of counts. The V gene is TRBV28, the J gene TRBJ2-1; perhaps D is TRBD1 or TRBD2 (5 bases each). The germline gives CDR1 MDHEN, CDR2 SYDVKM. The CDR3 has 17 residues. Trimming stripped 1 base from V and 7 bases from J, with 20 bases between. The CDR3 reads CASSLYSAARDGNEQFF. CDR3 nucleotides: TGTGCCAGCAGTTTATACAGTGCGGCCCGGGACGGGAATGAGCAGTTCTTC.

The chain recombines TRBV6-6 with TRBJ2-2; D remains ambiguous. The V end was cut by 9 bases, the J end by 7 bases, with 6 bases between. CDR3 length: 10 residues. Germline V gives CDR1 MNHNY, CDR2 SVGAGI (reference sequence). CDR3 protein: CASNGGELFF. The CDR3, as DNA: TGTGCCAGTAACGGCGGGGAGCTGTTTTTT.

The chain has TRBV7-6 and TRBJ2-7, with D possibly called TRBD1 or TRBD2 (5 bases each). Per germline, CDR1 SGHVS and CDR2 FNYEAQ. Deletions cut 4 bases from V and 0 bases from J, with 22 bases between. CDR3 length: 18 amino acids. The CDR3 region is CASSSPRKGTSSSYEQYF. The CDR3 DNA reads TGTGCCAGCAGCTCCCCGCGGAAAGGGACGTCGAGCTCCTACGAGCAGTACTTC.

The gene calls are TRBV25-1 and TRBJ1-2, with D perhaps matching TRBD1 (5 bases). This CDR3 has 15 amino acids. Germline V gene sequence: CDR1 MGHDK, CDR2 SYGVNS. Trimming took 1 base from V and 5 from J, leaving 14 bases between them. The CDR3 DNA follows: TGTGCCAGCAGTGAATGGGGCAGGGTAGGGTATGGCTACACCTTC. Its translation: CASSEWGRVGYGYTF.

This clonotype was seen more than once but under ten times. V gene TRBV7-8 combines with J gene TRBJ2-7; the D is unclear. CDR3 length: 15 amino acids. V shed 6 bases and J shed 2 bases, with 17 bases lying between them. Germline V gene sequence: CDR1 SGHVS, CDR2 FQNEAQ. Written as DNA, the CDR3 is TGTGCCAGCAGAACCCGGGCCCTCGATACCTACGAGCAGTACTTC. Translating it yields CASRTRALDTYEQYF.

The chain joins TRBV19 to TRBJ1-5, with TRBD1 as a possible D gene (5 bases). V lost 3 bases and J lost 1, with 10 bases in between. CDR1 LNHDA and CDR2 SQIVND come from the germline V gene (reference sequence). This CDR3 spans 15 amino acids. CDR3: CASSIRDRSNQPQHF. DNA for the CDR3: TGTGCCAGTAGTATCCGGGACCGAAGCAATCAGCCCCAGCATTTT. Variable domain in full (rest from reference TRBV19 and TRBJ1-5): DGGITQSPKYLFRKEGQNVTLSCEQNLNHDAMYWYRQDPGQGLRLIYYSQIVNDFQKGDIAEGYSVSREKKESFPLTVTSAQKNPTAFYLCASSIRDRSNQPQHFGDGTRLSIL.

The chain couples TRBV7-4 to TRBJ2-7, with D uncertain. The CDR3 contains 12 residues. Between the trimmed V and J ends, which lost 1 base and 6 bases, there was a span of 7 bases. Germline lookup yields CDR1 SGHVT and CDR2 SQSDAQ. In nucleotides, the CDR3 is TGTGCCAGCAGCTTAGAAGGAAGCGAGCAGTACTTC. It encodes CASSLEGSEQYF.

This chain joins TRBV6-1 and TRBJ2-1; unclear D gene. The length of the CDR3 is 14 residues. The germline CDR1 and CDR2 sequences are MNHNS and SASEGT. The ends were cut back, 2 bases at V and 6 bases at J, with 11 bases in the middle. Here the CDR3 DNA reads TGTGCCAGCAGTGAATTTGGTAGGGTCAATGAGCAGTTCTTC. Translation gives CASSEFGRVNEQFF.

Ten or more counts support this clonotype. The rearrangement uses TRBV30 and TRBJ1-3; D gene ambiguous. The V end was cut by 4 bases, the J end by 4 bases, with 8 bases between. Germline loops: CDR1 GTSNPN, CDR2 SVGIG (reference sequence). This CDR3 spans 12 amino acids. CDR3 loop: CAWKKAGNTIYF. In DNA form, the CDR3 reads TGTGCCTGGAAGAAAGCCGGAAACACCATATATTTT.

The table lists this clonotype with a few counts. This chain links TRBV27 with TRBJ2-7; D gene uncertain. The germline CDR1 and CDR2 sequences are MNHEY and SMNVEV (reference sequence). The CDR3 covers 14 residues. Trimming pared 5 bases from V and 3 bases from J, leaving 14 bases between. The DNA for the CDR3 is TGTGCCAGCAGTCCCCTTGACAACCGCTACGAGCAGTACTTC. It yields the protein CASSPLDNRYEQYF.

This rearrangement joins TRBV7-2 to TRBJ2-7; D unclear. The CDR3 consists of 14 residues. Germline CDR1 and CDR2: SGHTA and FQGNSA. Trimming removed 5 bases at V and 3 bases at J, with 14 bases between. The CDR3 protein is CASSPVSGYYEQYF. DNA of the CDR3: TGTGCCAGCAGCCCCGTTTCCGGGTACTACGAGCAGTACTTC.